These 29 T cell receptor beta chains share one sample of origin, sequenced in a study of coeliac disease. Libraries were prepared by immunoSEQ multiplex PCR; TCRdb keeps only in-frame clonotypes and omits some of them. The sample comprises roughly 6,500 clones, 60% to 70% of which are singletons, and about 7% rests with the top ten. What was sequenced was lamina propria lymphocytes from the gut. The source of these receptors is a man over 45 with active celiac disease.

The gene calls are TRBV4-1 and TRBJ2-7, with D maybe TRBD1 (5 bases). Per germline, CDR1 MGHRA and CDR2 YSYEKL. The ends were cut back, 2 bases at V and 6 bases at J, with 5 bases in the middle. The CDR3 sequence is 11 residues long. CDR3 sequence reads: CASSQRGEQYF. The CDR3 DNA reads as TGCGCCAGCAGCCAAAGGGGCGAGCAGTACTTC.

The genes are TRBV7-8 and TRBJ2-2; 13 positions match TRBD2. Germline V gene data show CDR1 as SGHVS and CDR2 as FQNEAQ. The CDR3 runs to 19 residues. The V segment lost 4 bases and the J segment 6 bases; nucleotides outside the gene matches: 14. CDR3 loop: CASSSQPPGLAGAAGELFF. The CDR3 bases are TGTGCCAGCAGCTCCCAGCCCCCCGGACTAGCGGGAGCCGCCGGGGAGCTGTTTTTT.

The J gene is TRBJ2-7, the V gene TRBV7-2; 9 bases fit TRBD2. The CDR3 has 14 amino acids. J lost 4 bases, V lost 6 bases, and 7 bases had no gene match. Germline V lookup: CDR1 SGHTA, CDR2 FQGNSA. The CDR3 loop is CASSRVAGVYEQYF. DNA of the CDR3: TGTGCCAGCAGTAGAGTAGCGGGGGTATACGAGCAGTACTTC.

The gene calls are TRBV15 and TRBJ1-5; unclear D gene. Germline assignment: CDR1 LNHNV and CDR2 YYDKDF (reference sequence). The CDR3 contains 16 residues. Trimming took 0 bases from V and 3 from J, leaving 12 bases between them. The CDR3 loop reads CATSRDGVGNNQPQHF. The DNA for the CDR3 is TGTGCCACCAGCAGAGACGGGGTGGGGAACAATCAGCCCCAGCATTTT.

The V call is TRBV9, the J call TRBJ2-1, with D possibly matching TRBD1 (6 bases). The V gene's germline CDR1 is SGDLS and CDR2 YYNGEE. The germline V and J ends were trimmed by 0 bases and 0 bases, with 13 bases remaining between them. The CDR3 is made up of 17 amino acids. CDR3 nucleotides: TGTGCCAGCAGCGTAGGCCCCACACAGGGCTCCTACAATGAGCAGTTCTTC. Translating it yields CASSVGPTQGSYNEQFF. The variable domain in full, completed from reference TRBV9 and TRBJ2-1, reads DSGVTQTPKHLITATGQRVTLRCSPRSGDLSVYWYQQSLDQGLQFLIQYYNGEERAKGNILERFSAQQFPDLHSELNLSSLELGDSALYFCASSVGPTQGSYNEQFFGPGTRLTVL.

The V call is TRBV27, the J call TRBJ2-3; possible D gene TRBD2, 6 bases. The CDR3 runs to 16 residues. Germline assignment: CDR1 MNHEY and CDR2 SMNVEV (reference sequence). Trimming took 4 bases from V and 2 from J, leaving 16 bases between them. CDR3 DNA: TGTGCCAGCAGTTCAACCTTCTGGGGGGTCACAGATACGCAGTATTTT. Translated: CASSSTFWGVTDTQYF.

This clone appeared a single time. The gene calls are TRBV5-4 and TRBJ2-1, with D possibly matching TRBD2 (5 bases). The CDR3 has 15 residues. Trimming took off 4 bases at V and 4 bases at J, with 15 bases between the two ends. Germline loops: CDR1 SGHNT, CDR2 YYREEE (reference sequence). The CDR3 region is CASSPEAIGYNEQFF. CDR3 bases: TGTGCCAGCAGCCCGGAGGCCATTGGGTACAATGAGCAGTTCTTC.

The chain couples TRBV21-1 to TRBJ2-7; TRBD1 reflects the table's D call only, with no check against the DNA. TRBV21-1 is a recognized pseudogene. CDR3 length: 15 amino acids. The CDR3 DNA reads as TGTGCCAGCAGTTTCCGGGACAGGGATCGATACGAGCAGTACGTC. This sequence encodes CASSFRDRDRYEQYV.

In its sample, this clone was seen a few times. CDR3: CASSIWGGGLDTEAFF. The CDR3 coding sequence is TGTGCCAGCAGCATTTGGGGAGGAGGGCTGGACACTGAAGCTTTCTTT. The chain employs TRBV7-6 and TRBJ1-1, with D unclear. In germline, CDR1 is SGHVS, CDR2 FNYEAQ. The CDR3 runs 16 residues. The V end lost 5 bases, the J end lost 3 bases, and 19 bases lay between the germline ends.

This clone occurred a few times. The chain couples TRBV28 to TRBJ1-2; 9 nucleotides align to TRBD1. The length of the CDR3 is 14 residues. Germline CDR1 reads MDHEN; CDR2 reads SYDVKM. V lost 5 bases to trimming and J lost 7 bases; unmatched junction nucleotides: 8. DNA of the CDR3: TGTGCCAGCAGTCCGGTGACAGGGGGAGGTGGCTACACCTTC. Residues: CASSPVTGGGGYTF.

This chain links TRBV7-9 with TRBJ2-1; D might be TRBD2 (6 bases). The V and J ends lost 1 base and 10 bases respectively, with 8 bases between them. The CDR3 loop spans 12 amino acids. Germline lookup yields CDR1 SEHNR and CDR2 FQNEAQ (reference sequence). CDR3 in DNA: TGTGCCAGCAGCTTAGTTGGACTAGAGCAGTTCTTC. It translates to CASSLVGLEQFF.

This chain links TRBV29-1 with TRBJ2-5; 12 nucleotides match TRBD1. The CDR3 runs 14 residues. Germline V lookup: CDR1 SQVTM, CDR2 ANQGSEA. Trimming at V came to 7 bases and at J to 5 bases, leaving 8 bases not matched to a gene. CDR3 DNA: TGCAGCGGCGGGGACAGGGGGCGTTTCGAGACCCAGTACTTC. It codes for CSGGDRGRFETQYF.

The rearrangement uses TRBV29-1 and TRBJ1-4; D unclear. V lost 4 bases to trimming and J lost 7 bases, with 13 bases between them. This CDR3 has 13 residues. CDR1 and CDR2 (germline): SQVTM, ANQGSEA. CDR3 in amino acids: CSVAALEGEKLFF. Written as DNA, the CDR3 is TGCAGCGTTGCGGCCCTCGAGGGTGAAAAACTGTTTTTT.

The chain joins TRBV6-5 to TRBJ1-1; 8 bases line up with TRBD1. The CDR3 spans 13 residues. Germline CDR1 reads MNHEY; CDR2 reads SVGAGI. J lost 6 bases, V lost 7 bases, and 7 bases had no gene match. The CDR3 region has the DNA TGTGCCAGCACCTCCGACAGGGGACCTGAAGCTTTCTTT. Amino acid sequence: CASTSDRGPEAFF.

The chain carries TRBV28 and TRBJ1-2; D is perhaps TRBD1 (6 bases). Germline CDR1 MDHEN, CDR2 SYDVKM. Trimming stripped 6 bases from V and 8 bases from J, with 16 bases between. The CDR3 runs to 13 residues. CDR3 DNA: TGTGCCAGCAGCCCACGCAGGGGCGCGGGCTACACCTTC. Protein sequence: CASSPRRGAGYTF.

This clone was seen only a few times. This chain uses TRBV4-3 with TRBJ2-1; D uncertain. V lost 0 bases to trimming and J lost 7 bases, with 10 bases between them. The V gene's germline CDR1 is LGHNA and CDR2 YSLEER. The CDR3 has 14 amino acids. The CDR3 nucleotides are TGCGCCAGCAGCCAAGATGTGGAGTTGAATGAGCAGTTCTTC. This sequence encodes CASSQDVELNEQFF.

J is TRBJ2-5 and V is TRBV5-1; 14 bases are shared with TRBD2. The CDR3 length is 17 residues. V lost 0 bases, J lost 5 bases, and 6 bases stayed unmatched. Germline V gene sequence: CDR1 SGHRS, CDR2 YFSETQ. CDR3 nucleotide sequence: TGCGCCAGCAGCTTGGGGGGACTAGCGGGAGTCGGGGAGACCCAGTACTTC. As protein: CASSLGGLAGVGETQYF.

This sequence joins TRBV14 and TRBJ1-4; tentative D call: TRBD1 (5 bases). In germline, CDR1 is SGHDN, CDR2 FVKESK. V was cut by 1 base and J by 2 bases, with 17 bases left in between. The CDR3 runs 18 residues. The CDR3 reads CASSQGTRWYWTNEKLFF. The DNA of the CDR3 is TGTGCCAGCAGCCAAGGGACACGGTGGTACTGGACTAATGAAAAACTGTTTTTT.

V usage is TRBV7-9 and J usage is TRBJ2-2, with no clear D. The CDR3 sequence is 12 residues long. The V gene's germline CDR1 is SEHNR and CDR2 FQNEAQ (reference sequence). V lost 5 bases and J lost 1, with 2 bases in between. CDR3 sequence: CASSLNTGELFF. The DNA of the CDR3 is TGTGCCAGCAGCCTGAACACCGGGGAGCTGTTTTTT.

In nucleotides, the CDR3 is TGTGCCAGCAGCCCGACTAGCGGGATTAACAATGAGCAGTTCTTC. It is translated as CASSPTSGINNEQFF. This chain links TRBV2 with TRBJ2-1; 11 nucleotides agree with TRBD2. Germline V lookup: CDR1 SNHLY, CDR2 FYNNEI. V trimming: 6 bases; J trimming: 5 bases; junction bases outside the gene matches: 6. The CDR3 consists of 15 residues.

The V and J genes are TRBV7-2 and TRBJ2-1, with a weak D call TRBD2 (5 bases). Germline V gene lookup returns CDR1 SGHTA and CDR2 FQGNSA. This CDR3 spans 15 amino acids. V gave up 1 base and J gave up 4 bases, with 11 bases separating them. The CDR3 sequence: CASSLEYGLYNEQFF. The CDR3 DNA sequence: TGTGCCAGCAGCTTAGAGTACGGACTTTACAATGAGCAGTTCTTC.

The chain recombines TRBV7-2 with TRBJ2-2; D ambiguous. This CDR3 has 15 residues. Per the germline V gene, CDR1 is SGHTA and CDR2 is FQGNSA. V gave up 5 bases and J gave up 1 base, with 11 bases separating them. The CDR3 loop reads CASSPRFLNTGELFF. CDR3 bases: TGTGCCAGCAGCCCCCGGTTCTTGAACACCGGGGAGCTGTTTTTT.

The chain uses TRBV10-3 and TRBJ2-3; 7 bases are a match to TRBD2. This CDR3 is 17 amino acids long. CDR1 is ENHRY and CDR2 is SYGVKD in the germline V gene. Trimming at V came to 3 bases and at J to 4 bases, leaving 13 bases not matched to a gene. The CDR3 nucleotides are TGTGCCATCAGTGACCCGCCTAGCGGCAATGCCGCAGATACGCAGTATTTT. It encodes CAISDPPSGNAADTQYF.

V and J are TRBV7-2 and TRBJ2-3; TRBD2 might be the D (6 bases). Trimming took off 5 bases at V and 6 bases at J, with 12 bases between the two ends. The CDR3 loop spans 13 amino acids. Germline V gene lookup returns CDR1 SGHTA and CDR2 FQGNSA. Written as DNA, the CDR3 is TGTGCCAGCAGCCCGGGACTGCACGATACGCAGTATTTT. This encodes CASSPGLHDTQYF.

V and J are TRBV4-1 and TRBJ2-3; 8 bases align to TRBD2. CDR1 and CDR2 from the germline V gene are MGHRA and YSYEKL. This CDR3 is built from 15 residues. Germline trimming cut 5 bases from V and 4 bases from J; bases unmatched to any gene: 8. CDR3 residues: CASSSQSREADTQYF. For the CDR3, the DNA is TGCGCCAGCAGCTCCCAATCGCGGGAGGCAGATACGCAGTATTTT.

The chain employs TRBV7-2 and TRBJ2-1; tentatively, D is TRBD2 (7 bases). V shed 2 bases and J shed 4 bases, with 12 bases lying between them. There are 15 residues in the CDR3. Germline CDR1 is SGHTA and CDR2 is FQGNSA. The chain's CDR3 is CASSLMAGAYNEQFF. The CDR3 nucleotides read TGTGCCAGCAGCTTAATGGCGGGGGCTTACAATGAGCAGTTCTTC. The complete variable domain, with remaining parts taken from reference TRBV7-2 and TRBJ2-1, reads GAGVSQSPSNKVTEKGKDVELRCDPISGHTALYWYRQSLGQGLEFLIYFQGNSAPDKSGLPSDRFSAERTGGSVSTLTIQRTQQEDSAVYLCASSLMAGAYNEQFFGPGTRLTVL.

J is TRBJ1-2 and V is TRBV19, with D possibly TRBD1 on 5 matching bases. Germline V gives CDR1 LNHDA, CDR2 SQIVND (reference sequence). The CDR3 contains 16 residues. V shed 1 base and J shed 4 bases, with 16 bases lying between them. The CDR3 protein is CASSIGPFVTVYGYTF. CDR3 bases: TGTGCCAGTAGTATAGGCCCCTTTGTGACAGTCTATGGCTACACCTTC.

The chain couples TRBV5-1 to TRBJ1-1, with 7 bases identical to TRBD1. The CDR3 is 17 amino acids. After removal of 3 bases from V and 0 bases from J, the junction contained 11 bases not matched to a gene. Germline V lookup: CDR1 SGHRS, CDR2 YFSETQ. The CDR3 sequence: CASSSRQGSSMNTEAFF. The CDR3 nucleotides are TGCGCCAGCAGCTCTCGACAGGGATCAAGCATGAACACTGAAGCTTTCTTT.

The CDR3 sequence is CASSQESRGLDEQYF. In nucleotides, the CDR3 is TGTGCCAGCAGCCAAGAGTCCAGGGGGCTCGACGAGCAGTACTTC. The chain joins TRBV4-2 to TRBJ2-7; 8 bases match TRBD1. Germline loops: CDR1 LGHNA, CDR2 YNFKEQ. Unmatched junction bases numbered 6, after V lost 0 bases and J lost 5 bases. This CDR3 comprises 15 residues.